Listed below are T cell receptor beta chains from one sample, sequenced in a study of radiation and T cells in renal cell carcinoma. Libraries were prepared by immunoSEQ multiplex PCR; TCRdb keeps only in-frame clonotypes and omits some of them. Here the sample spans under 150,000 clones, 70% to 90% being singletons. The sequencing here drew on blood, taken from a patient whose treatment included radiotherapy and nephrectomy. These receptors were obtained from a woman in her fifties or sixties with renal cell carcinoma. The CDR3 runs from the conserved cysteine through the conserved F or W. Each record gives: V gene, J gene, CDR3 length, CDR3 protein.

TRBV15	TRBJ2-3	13	CATSRAVPDTQYF
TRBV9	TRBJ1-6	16	CASSAPPGQLNSPLHF
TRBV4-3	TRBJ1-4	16	CASSQDYAGANEKLFF
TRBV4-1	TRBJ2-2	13	CASSQDIGWELFF
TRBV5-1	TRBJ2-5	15	CASSLQGLDQETQYF
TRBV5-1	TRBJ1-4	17	CASSPQPSTATNEKLFF
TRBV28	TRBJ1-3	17	CASSLPRGPSSGNTIYF
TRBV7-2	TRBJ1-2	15	CASSLARFVNYGYTF
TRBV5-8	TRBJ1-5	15	CASSLVGQGGQPQHF
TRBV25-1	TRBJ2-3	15	CASSDIAERTDTQYF
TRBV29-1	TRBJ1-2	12	CSARKLAYGYTF
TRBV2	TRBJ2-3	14	CASSSEIRTDTQYF
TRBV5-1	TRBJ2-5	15	CASRETSGSEETQYF
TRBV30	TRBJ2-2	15	CAWMGTYSNTGELFF
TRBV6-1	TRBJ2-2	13	CASLGVNTGELFF
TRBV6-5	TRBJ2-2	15	CASSSGGKNTGELFF
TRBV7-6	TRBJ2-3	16	CASSERTGDPTDTQYF
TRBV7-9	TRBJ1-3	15	CASSPRNDSGNTIYF
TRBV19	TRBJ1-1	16	CASTKYAGGINTEAFF
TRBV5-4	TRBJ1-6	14	CASSLQGRDSPLHF
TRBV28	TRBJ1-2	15	CASGGTGVRRGGYTF
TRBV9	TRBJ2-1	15	CASSLQTASYNEQFF
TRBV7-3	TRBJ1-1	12	CASSRSGFEAFF
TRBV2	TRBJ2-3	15	CASSEAGPQADTQYF
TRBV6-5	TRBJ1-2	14	CASSYSSETYGYTF
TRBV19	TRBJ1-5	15	CASSIDSRRGQPQHF
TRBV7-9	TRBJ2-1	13	CASSSQQGLGQFF
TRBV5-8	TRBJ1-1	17	CASSRAFLRGGGTEAFF
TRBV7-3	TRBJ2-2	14	CASSQGRNTGELFF
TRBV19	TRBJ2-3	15	CASSIGTGSADTQYF
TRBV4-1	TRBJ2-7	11	CASSRSYEQYF
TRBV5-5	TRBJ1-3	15	CASSPTGLSGNTIYF
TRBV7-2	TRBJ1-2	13	CASSLGGGSGYTF
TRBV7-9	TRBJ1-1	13	CASSLQMNTEAFF
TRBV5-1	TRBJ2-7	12	CASRGGPYEQYF
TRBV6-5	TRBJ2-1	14	CASSYKGIHNEQFF
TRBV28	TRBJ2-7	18	CASSLYWTSGRSGDEQYF
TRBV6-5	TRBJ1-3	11	CASSQGNTIYF
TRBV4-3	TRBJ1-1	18	CASSQEFWGASSNAEAFF
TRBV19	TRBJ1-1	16	CASRFGTGNINTEAFF
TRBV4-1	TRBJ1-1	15	CASSLLPTPNTEAFF
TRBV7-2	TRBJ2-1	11	CASSLGFEQFF
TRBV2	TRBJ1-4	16	CASSKSYDRSGEKLFF
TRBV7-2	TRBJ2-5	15	CASSLGQGSRETQYF
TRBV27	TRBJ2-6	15	CASSLRQGWANVLTF
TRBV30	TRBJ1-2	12	CAWSVQPYGYTF
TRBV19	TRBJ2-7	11	CASREGGEQYF
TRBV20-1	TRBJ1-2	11	CSARGLWGYTF
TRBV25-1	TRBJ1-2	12	CASSEMAYGYTF
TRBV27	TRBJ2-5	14	CASRFVGAEETQYF
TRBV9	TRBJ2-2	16	CASSARGGANTGELFF
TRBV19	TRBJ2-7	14	CASSIRVRSYEQYF
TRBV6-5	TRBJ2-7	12	CASSSDTYEQYF
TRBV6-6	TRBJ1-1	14	CASSYRGENTEAFF
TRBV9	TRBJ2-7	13	CASSPHPGSSQYF
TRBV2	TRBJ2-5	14	CASSENRPGETQYF
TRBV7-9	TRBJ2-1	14	CASSLMESYNEQFF
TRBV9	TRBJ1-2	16	CASSPNHRGRDYGYTF
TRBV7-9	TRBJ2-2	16	CASSPGTSGGTGELFF
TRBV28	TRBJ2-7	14	CASLQRGRLHEQYF